Shown below are 18 T cell receptor beta chains from a single sample sequenced in a study of monozygotic twins with inflammatory bowel disease. TCRdb reprocessed the 5' RACE reads, keeping one entry per CDR3 protein, no DNA. The sample has 85,000 to 110,000 distinct CDR3 sequences; the top ten hold under 2.5%. The sequencing input was blood. The receptors here all came from a human donor with ulcerative colitis or Crohn's disease, or a healthy co-twin of an affected twin (not recorded which).

The chain employs TRBV5-6 and TRBJ1-5. Looked up from germline, CDR1 is SGHDT and CDR2 is YYEEEE. There are 16 residues in the CDR3. This CDR3 reads CASSLGGRRNNQPQHF.

V usage is TRBV28 and J usage is TRBJ2-7; lacking DNA, the TRBD2 call made by TCRdb goes unchecked. This CDR3 has 15 amino acids. Per germline, CDR1 MDHEN and CDR2 SYDVKM. The CDR3: CASSSMAGVVYEQYF. Complete variable domain (other parts from reference TRBV28 and TRBJ2-7): DVKVTQSSRYLVKRTGEKVFLECVQDMDHENMFWYRQDPGLGLRLIYFSYDVKMKEKGDIPEGYSVSREKKERFSLILESASTNQTSMYLCASSSMAGVVYEQYFGPGTRLTVT.

V gene TRBV4-2 combines with J gene TRBJ1-5. The CDR3 is made up of 15 amino acids. Looked up from germline, CDR1 is LGHNA and CDR2 is YNFKEQ. CDR3 loop: CASSQDRGRDQPQHF.

The V gene is TRBV25-1, the J gene TRBJ1-2; absent DNA, TCRdb's TRBD1 call cannot be checked. CDR3 length: 15 amino acids. Per germline, CDR1 MGHDK and CDR2 SYGVNS. The CDR3 loop reads CASSDRQGWSYGYTF.

The chain joins TRBV12-3 or TRBV12-4 to TRBJ2-7; TCRdb designates TRBD1, a call that cannot be tested without DNA. There are 14 residues in the CDR3. The CDR3 here is CASSFGQVSYEQYF.

The V gene is TRBV6-1, the J gene TRBJ2-7. CDR3 length: 17 amino acids. The germline V gene encodes CDR1 MNHNS and CDR2 SASEGT. The CDR3 protein is CASNLEGYHLRTYEQYF.

This CDR3 is CASSDPGTGDTEAFF. This rearrangement joins TRBV28 to TRBJ1-1; the TCRdb D gene call, TRBD1, has no DNA to confirm it. This CDR3 contains 15 residues. Looked up from germline, CDR1 is MDHEN and CDR2 is SYDVKM.

The chain joins TRBV7-9 to TRBJ2-3; TCRdb outputs TRBD1, but without DNA this stays unchecked. This CDR3 has 14 amino acids. Germline lookup yields CDR1 SEHNR and CDR2 FQNEAQ (reference sequence). CDR3 in amino acids: CASSSRGLGDTQYF.

The rearrangement links TRBV20-1 to TRBJ2-7; TCRdb selects TRBD2, and the lack of DNA leaves this call unchecked. Germline CDR1 is DFQATT and CDR2 is SNEGSKA (reference sequence). The CDR3 is 13 amino acids. CDR3 amino acids: CRPRGANSNEQYF.

The rearrangement links TRBV10-3 to TRBJ2-7; TCRdb returns TRBD1, unconfirmable since there is no DNA. Germline V gene lookup returns CDR1 ENHRY and CDR2 SYGVKD. The length of the CDR3 is 13 residues. This CDR3 is CAISVGPPYEQYF.

The chain uses TRBV3-1 and TRBJ1-5; as DNA is missing, the TRBD1 call by TCRdb cannot be tested. The germline V gene encodes CDR1 LGHDT and CDR2 YNNKEL (reference sequence). This CDR3 has 14 amino acids. The CDR3 sequence is CASSPTTGWQPQHF.

The V gene is TRBV27, the J gene TRBJ1-1; TCRdb lists TRBD1, though no DNA is available to test this call. Germline CDR1 MNHEY, CDR2 SMNVEV (reference sequence). This CDR3 comprises 15 residues. This CDR3 is CASSPSPGGGTEAFF.

The rearrangement uses TRBV27 and TRBJ2-3; TCRdb lists TRBD1, though no DNA is available to test this call. The CDR3 runs to 12 residues. Per germline, CDR1 MNHEY and CDR2 SMNVEV (reference sequence). Here the CDR3 reads CASYRTTDTQYF.

J is TRBJ1-4 and V is TRBV6-1; lacking DNA, the TRBD1 call made by TCRdb goes unchecked. This CDR3 is built from 15 residues. Germline V gene lookup returns CDR1 MNHNS and CDR2 SASEGT. CDR3 sequence reads: CASRGTAATNEKLFF.

The genes are TRBV5-1 and TRBJ2-7; TCRdb calls TRBD1, which cannot be checked without DNA. There are 12 residues in the CDR3. CDR1 is SGHRS, CDR2 YFSETQ, per germline. CDR3 protein: CASSAQGYEQYF.

The genes are TRBV6-6 and TRBJ1-1; TCRdb designates TRBD1, a call that cannot be tested without DNA. The CDR3 loop spans 13 amino acids. In germline, CDR1 is MNHNY, CDR2 SVGAGI (reference sequence). CDR3 sequence reads: CASSNRDGGSPFF.

J is TRBJ1-4 and V is TRBV7-9; TCRdb names TRBD1, which stays unverified in the absence of DNA. Germline V lookup: CDR1 SEHNR, CDR2 FQNEAQ (reference sequence). The CDR3 contains 16 residues. CDR3: CASSLGAPGANEKLFF.

The V gene is TRBV12-3 or TRBV12-4, the J gene TRBJ1-5; TCRdb indicates TRBD1, and absent DNA this call remains unverified. This CDR3 comprises 12 residues. The CDR3 is CASRGGNQPQHF.